These 28 T cell receptor beta chains originate from one sample sequenced in a study of shared clonotypes between healthy human individuals. Repertoires were generated with immunoSEQ multiplex PCR, while TCRdb's copy carries only in-frame clones and drops some. The sample has about 2 million clones; about 95% are singletons. The naive CD8 population came from CD45RO-negative cells selected for CCR7, without terminally differentiated effector memory CD45RA+ cells. The sample consisted of naive CD8+ T cells sorted from blood. The receptors were sampled from a man between 18 and 35 years old in good health.

The V call is TRBV7-9, the J call TRBJ1-1, with D hard to call. CDR1 SEHNR and CDR2 FQNEAQ come from the germline V gene (reference sequence). This CDR3 spans 10 amino acids. V lost 4 bases, J lost 7 bases, and 4 bases lay in between. The DNA of the CDR3 is TGTGCCAGCAGCTCTTATGAAGCTTTCTTT. Translating it yields CASSSYEAFF.

This sequence joins TRBV28 and TRBJ2-7; no firm D call. The CDR3 totals 14 residues. V lost 1 base and J 2 bases, leaving 9 bases between the germline ends. Germline V CDR1 and CDR2: MDHEN, SYDVKM. The CDR3 spells CASSLSDLTYEQYF. CDR3 coding DNA: TGTGCCAGCAGTTTATCCGACCTAACCTACGAGCAGTACTTC. The entire variable domain, with the rest obtained from reference TRBV28 and TRBJ2-7, is as follows: DVKVTQSSRYLVKRTGEKVFLECVQDMDHENMFWYRQDPGLGLRLIYFSYDVKMKEKGDIPEGYSVSREKKERFSLILESASTNQTSMYLCASSLSDLTYEQYFGPGTRLTVT.

The chain couples TRBV5-4 to TRBJ2-7; a possible D gene is TRBD1 (7 bases). The V and J ends lost 1 base and 3 bases respectively, with 20 bases between them. This CDR3 is 17 amino acids long. From germline, CDR1 is SGHNT and CDR2 YYREEE (reference sequence). The chain's CDR3 is CASSLSEGAKTLYEQYF. The CDR3 bases are TGTGCCAGCAGCTTGTCGGAGGGGGCAAAAACCCTCTACGAGCAGTACTTC. The variable domain in full, with the rest retrieved from reference TRBV5-4 and TRBJ2-7, is ETGVTQSPTHLIKTRGQQVTLRCSSQSGHNTVSWYQQALGQGPQFIFQYYREEENGRGNFPPRFSGLQFPNYSSELNVNALELDDSALYLCASSLSEGAKTLYEQYFGPGTRLTVT.

CDR3 loop: CASSTWTGETDTQYF. The CDR3 bases are TGTGCCAGCAGCACCTGGACAGGGGAAACAGATACGCAGTATTTT. The chain is built from TRBV7-9 and TRBJ2-3; TRBD1 matches at 9 bases. After removal of 5 bases from V and 3 bases from J, the junction contained 6 bases not matched to a gene. The germline V gene has CDR1 SEHNR and CDR2 FQNEAQ (reference sequence). This CDR3 region has 15 residues.

This sequence joins TRBV19 and TRBJ2-5, with 10 nucleotides matching TRBD1. CDR3 length: 16 amino acids. Looked up from germline, CDR1 is LNHDA and CDR2 is SQIVND (reference sequence). After removal of 5 bases from V and 4 bases from J, the junction contained 10 bases not matched to a gene. CDR3 protein: CASSLTGTGAGETQYF. In DNA, the CDR3 is TGTGCCAGTAGTCTGACCGGGACAGGGGCCGGAGAGACCCAGTACTTC.

The rearrangement links TRBV6-1 to TRBJ2-2, with TRBD1 matching over 8 bases. With V trimmed by 8 bases and J by 5 bases, 7 bases remained unmatched. Germline V gene lookup returns CDR1 MNHNS and CDR2 SASEGT. This CDR3 is built from 14 residues. The CDR3 DNA sequence: TGTGCCAGCGCATCAGGGGGCAAAACCGGGGAGCTGTTTTTT. Amino acids: CASASGGKTGELFF.

The chain is built from TRBV27 and TRBJ2-3; perhaps TRBD2 as D (6 bases). Germline V gene sequence: CDR1 MNHEY, CDR2 SMNVEV (reference sequence). The CDR3 totals 15 residues. V lost 4 bases and J lost 0, with 11 bases in between. Here the CDR3 DNA reads TGTGCCAGCAGTTATCGGGACTCGAGCACAGATACGCAGTATTTT. It specifies CASSYRDSSTDTQYF.

The chain uses TRBV29-1 and TRBJ2-3; 10 bases are shared with TRBD2. The CDR3 runs 15 residues. V was pared by 4 bases and J by 0 bases, with 4 bases of the junction left unmatched. The germline V gene encodes CDR1 SQVTM and CDR2 ANQGSEA. The CDR3, as DNA: TGCAGCGTTGGGACTAGCGGAGCCAGCACAGATACGCAGTATTTT. Amino acid sequence: CSVGTSGASTDTQYF.

This chain uses TRBV7-2 with TRBJ1-4; D perhaps matches TRBD1 (5 bases). Germline CDR1 is SGHTA and CDR2 is FQGNSA. Trimming stripped 4 bases from V and 3 bases from J, with 12 bases between. The CDR3 loop spans 15 amino acids. CDR3 bases: TGTGCCAGCAGCTCCCAGGGTTATGCTAATGAAAAACTGTTTTTT. Its translation is CASSSQGYANEKLFF.

V is TRBV4-1 and J is TRBJ2-3; D is ambiguous. The germline V gene encodes CDR1 MGHRA and CDR2 YSYEKL. Trimming removed 0 bases at V and 3 bases at J, with 16 bases between. CDR3 length: 17 residues. The CDR3 DNA reads as TGCGCCAGCAGCCAAGATTCAATCATAATGGGGACAGATACGCAGTATTTT. Its protein is CASSQDSIIMGTDTQYF.

The V gene is TRBV9, the J gene TRBJ2-5, with 13 bases lining up with TRBD2. This CDR3 is 16 amino acids long. V was clipped by 3 bases and J by 2 bases; unmatched bases: 4. CDR1 and CDR2 from the germline V gene are SGDLS and YYNGEE. CDR3 DNA sequence: TGTGCCAGCAGCGGAGGGACTAGCGGGGAACAAGAGACCCAGTACTTC. This translates into CASSGGTSGEQETQYF.

This rearrangement joins TRBV6-1 to TRBJ2-2; 7 nucleotides line up with TRBD1. The V and J ends lost 5 bases and 3 bases, in that order; junction bases with no gene match: 3. Looked up from germline, CDR1 is MNHNS and CDR2 is SASEGT. The CDR3 extends over 14 amino acids. The CDR3 loop reads CASSQGQYTGELFF. The CDR3, as DNA: TGTGCCAGCAGTCAGGGACAGTACACCGGGGAGCTGTTTTTT.

The rearrangement joins TRBV10-2 to TRBJ2-1; a possible D gene is TRBD1 (6 bases). CDR1 WSHSY and CDR2 SAAADI come from the germline V gene. The CDR3 loop spans 15 amino acids. V gave up 0 bases and J gave up 5 bases, with 11 bases separating them. The CDR3 DNA is TGCGCCAGCAGTGAGTCAGCAGGGGTAAACAATGAGCAGTTCTTC. This gives the protein CASSESAGVNNEQFF.

This sequence joins TRBV5-6 and TRBJ2-5; 9 bases are shared with TRBD1. The DNA matches TRBJ2-7 better at its end, which makes the J call doubtful. There are 17 residues in the CDR3. The germline V gene has CDR1 SGHDT and CDR2 YYEEEE. CDR3: CASSLLSRDRDVYEQYF. In DNA form, the CDR3 reads TGTGCCAGCAGCTTGCTGTCCCGGGACAGGGACGTCTACGAGCAGTACTTC.

In its sample, this clone was seen once. This sequence joins TRBV5-4 and TRBJ2-7; 7 bases fit TRBD1. Looked up from germline, CDR1 is SGHNT and CDR2 is YYREEE (reference sequence). V trimming: 4 bases; J trimming: 6 bases; junction bases outside the gene matches: 13. This CDR3 comprises 15 residues. The CDR3 DNA reads TGTGCCAGCAGCGACCTAGGACAGGTTTCACGCGAGCAGTACTTC. It specifies CASSDLGQVSREQYF.

V is TRBV2 and J is TRBJ2-3; possible D gene TRBD2, 5 bases. CDR1 SNHLY and CDR2 FYNNEI come from the germline V gene. The V gene lost 3 bases and the J gene lost 1 base, with 8 bases spanning the gap. The CDR3 extends over 14 amino acids. CDR3 loop: CASSDMGGTDTQYF. The CDR3 nucleotides are TGTGCCAGCAGTGATATGGGAGGCACAGATACGCAGTATTTT.

The chain carries TRBV28 and TRBJ1-2, with TRBD1 as a possible D gene (5 bases). The V gene's germline CDR1 is MDHEN and CDR2 SYDVKM. V lost 2 bases and J 6 bases, leaving 16 bases between the germline ends. The CDR3 extends over 15 amino acids. The CDR3: CASSLISQAPDGYTF. CDR3 coding DNA: TGTGCCAGCAGTTTAATATCACAGGCCCCGGATGGCTACACCTTC.

The J gene is TRBJ2-3, the V gene TRBV13; TRBD1 might be the D (6 bases). Between the trimmed V and J ends, which lost 0 bases and 1 base, there was a span of 11 bases. CDR1 and CDR2 (germline): PRHDT, FYEKMQ (reference sequence). CDR3 size: 16 residues. This CDR3 is CASSLGGGRGTDTQYF. The DNA for the CDR3 is TGTGCCAGCAGCTTAGGTGGGGGCCGGGGCACAGATACGCAGTATTTT.

The genes are TRBV13 and TRBJ1-3; possibly TRBD1 for D (6 bases). V lost 4 bases and J 3 bases, leaving 19 bases between the germline ends. CDR1 and CDR2 (germline): PRHDT, FYEKMQ (reference sequence). This CDR3 comprises 17 residues. CDR3 loop: CASSSDLSGEHGNTIYF. The CDR3 region has the DNA TGTGCCAGCAGCTCCGACCTCTCAGGGGAACATGGAAACACCATATATTTT.

The chain has TRBV19 and TRBJ2-7; 12 bases fit TRBD2. Germline V lookup: CDR1 LNHDA, CDR2 SQIVND (reference sequence). Unmatched junction bases numbered 6, after V lost 3 bases and J lost 3 bases. The CDR3 length is 16 residues. CDR3 DNA sequence: TGTGCCAGTAGTATCTTTCTAGCGGGAGGGTTCTACGAGCAGTACTTC. This sequence encodes CASSIFLAGGFYEQYF.

The chain employs TRBV6-1 and TRBJ2-7, with no clear D. CDR1 and CDR2 from the germline V gene are MNHNS and SASEGT. The V end lost 2 bases, the J end lost 2 bases, and 10 bases lay between the germline ends. This CDR3 has 14 amino acids. CDR3 sequence (DNA): TGTGCCAGCAGTGAACAAGGTACACCCTACGAGCAGTACTTC. It codes for CASSEQGTPYEQYF.

This chain uses TRBV29-1 with TRBJ1-1; D gene ambiguous. Per the germline V gene, CDR1 is SQVTM and CDR2 is ANQGSEA. This CDR3 has 12 residues. Trimming left V 5 bases short and J 0 bases short, with 7 bases between. CDR3 sequence reads: CSVRMMNTEAFF. CDR3 nucleotides: TGCAGCGTTAGGATGATGAACACTGAAGCTTTCTTT.

The chain joins TRBV6-5 to TRBJ2-7, with TRBD1 identical over 7 bases. V shed 1 base, J shed 0 bases, and the junction held 3 bases outside the gene matches. The germline V gene encodes CDR1 MNHEY and CDR2 SVGAGI. CDR3 length: 15 amino acids. The CDR3 loop is CASSYWTGTSYEQYF. The CDR3 nucleotides are TGTGCCAGCAGTTACTGGACAGGAACCTCCTACGAGCAGTACTTC.

V gene TRBV4-3 combines with J gene TRBJ2-7, with D unresolved. Trimming shortened V by 1 base and J by 3 bases, and 13 bases separated the two germline ends. The CDR3 is 15 residues long. Germline-derived CDR1 and CDR2 are LGHNA and YSLEER. The CDR3 loop is CASSQAKVLLYEQYF. As DNA, the CDR3 is TGCGCCAGCAGCCAAGCAAAAGTCCTTCTCTACGAGCAGTACTTC.

To note about this clone: The sample has other DNA sequences that encode this CDR3 too. The chain carries TRBV7-9 and TRBJ2-7; D unresolved. CDR3 length: 13 amino acids. Trimming shortened V by 5 bases and J by 1 base, and 9 bases separated the two germline ends. Per germline, CDR1 SEHNR and CDR2 FQNEAQ (reference sequence). CDR3 residues: CASSPTDSYEQYF. CDR3 nucleotides: TGTGCCAGCAGCCCGACGGATTCCTACGAGCAGTACTTC. Looking up the rest from reference TRBV7-9 and TRBJ2-7 gives the full variable domain: DTGVSQNPRHKITKRGQNVTFRCDPISEHNRLYWYRQTLGQGPEFLTYFQNEAQLEKSRLLSDRFSAERPKGSFSTLEIQRTEQGDSAMYLCASSPTDSYEQYFGPGTRLTVT.

The chain recombines TRBV7-9 with TRBJ2-3, with 8 bases lining up with TRBD1. Trimming at V came to 5 bases and at J to 1 base, leaving 2 bases not matched to a gene. Germline loops: CDR1 SEHNR, CDR2 FQNEAQ (reference sequence). This CDR3 is 14 amino acids long. The CDR3 sequence is CASSPDRGTDTQYF. The CDR3, as DNA: TGTGCCAGCAGCCCGGACAGGGGCACAGATACGCAGTATTTT.

The V gene is TRBV9, the J gene TRBJ1-2; 8 nucleotides match TRBD1. CDR1 SGDLS and CDR2 YYNGEE come from the germline V gene. The junction had 10 bases not matched to a gene; V was cut back by 4 bases and J by 2 bases. The CDR3 runs 16 residues. The CDR3 nucleotides read TGTGCCAGCAGCCCCGAGAGAGGGACAGGAAACTATGGCTACACCTTC. Translating it yields CASSPERGTGNYGYTF.

The V and J genes are TRBV27 and TRBJ1-1; tentative D call: TRBD1 (5 bases). V was clipped by 3 bases and J by 3 bases, with 14 bases between them. This CDR3 contains 15 residues. Germline lookup yields CDR1 MNHEY and CDR2 SMNVEV (reference sequence). The CDR3 loop is CASSLGGGSDTEAFF. DNA for the CDR3: TGTGCCAGCAGTTTGGGGGGGGGATCCGACACTGAAGCTTTCTTT.